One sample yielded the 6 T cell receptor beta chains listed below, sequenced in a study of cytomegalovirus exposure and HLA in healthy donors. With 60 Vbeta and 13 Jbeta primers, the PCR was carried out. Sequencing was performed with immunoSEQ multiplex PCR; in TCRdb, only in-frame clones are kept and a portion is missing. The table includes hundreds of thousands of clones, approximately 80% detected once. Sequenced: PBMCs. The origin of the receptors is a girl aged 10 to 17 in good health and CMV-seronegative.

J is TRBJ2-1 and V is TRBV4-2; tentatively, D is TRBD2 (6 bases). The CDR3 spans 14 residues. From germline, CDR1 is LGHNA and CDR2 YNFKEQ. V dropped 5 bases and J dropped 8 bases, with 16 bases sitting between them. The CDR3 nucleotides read TGTGCCAGCAGCACAAACCCGCGCGGGGATGAGCAGTTCTTC. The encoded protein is CASSTNPRGDEQFF.

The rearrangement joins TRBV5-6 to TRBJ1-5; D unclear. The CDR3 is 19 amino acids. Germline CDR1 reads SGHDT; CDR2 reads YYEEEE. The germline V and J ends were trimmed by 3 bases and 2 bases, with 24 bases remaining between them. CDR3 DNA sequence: TGTGCCAGCAGCTCGTGGAGATTCGCCCAATCGCATGGCAATCAGCCCCAGCATTTT. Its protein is CASSSWRFAQSHGNQPQHF.

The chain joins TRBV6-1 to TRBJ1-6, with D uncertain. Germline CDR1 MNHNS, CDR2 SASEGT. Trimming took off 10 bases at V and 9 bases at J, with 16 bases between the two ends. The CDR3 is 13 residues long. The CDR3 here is CAIASAERSPLHF. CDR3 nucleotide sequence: TGTGCCATCGCATCTGCGGAGCGTTCACCCCTCCACTTT.

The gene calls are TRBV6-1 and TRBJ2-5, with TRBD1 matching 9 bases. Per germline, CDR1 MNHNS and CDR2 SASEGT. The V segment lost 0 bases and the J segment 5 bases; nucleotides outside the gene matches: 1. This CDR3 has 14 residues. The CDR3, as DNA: TGTGCCAGCAGTGAAGCAGGGACAGGGGAGACCCAGTACTTC. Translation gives CASSEAGTGETQYF.

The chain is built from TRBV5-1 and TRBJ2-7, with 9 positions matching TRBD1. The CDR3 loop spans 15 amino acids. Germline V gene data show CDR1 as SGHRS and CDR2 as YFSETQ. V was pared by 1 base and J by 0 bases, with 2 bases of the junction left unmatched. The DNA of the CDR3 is TGCGCCAGCAGCTTGACAGGGGGCGACTCCTACGAGCAGTACTTC. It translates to CASSLTGGDSYEQYF.

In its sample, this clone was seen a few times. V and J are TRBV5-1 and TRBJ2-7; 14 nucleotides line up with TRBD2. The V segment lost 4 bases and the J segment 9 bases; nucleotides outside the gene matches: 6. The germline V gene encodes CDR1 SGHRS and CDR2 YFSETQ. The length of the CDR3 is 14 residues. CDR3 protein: CASSLGLAGEGQYF. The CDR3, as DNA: TGCGCCAGCAGCCTGGGACTAGCGGGAGAGGGGCAGTACTTC.